These 21 T cell receptor beta chains were all obtained from the same sample, sequenced in a study of T cell repertoires in cytomegalovirus infection. The antigens of these receptors remain unknown. TCRdb re-analysed the reads in MiXCR, keeping a single row per CDR3 protein. The sample carries about 480,000 distinct CDR3 sequences, roughly a third recorded once. Here the sequenced sample was cultured PBMCs, taken from culture after CMV antigen stimulation. The receptors derive from a human donor in good health (CMV status not recorded). Some clones in this sample may be carry-over from other donors' samples.

The chain employs TRBV20-1 and TRBJ2-7; TRBD2 might be the D (6 bases). Trimming removed 5 bases from V and 6 bases from J, with 20 bases in between. This CDR3 region has 14 residues. From germline, CDR1 is DFQATT and CDR2 SNEGSKA (reference sequence). The DNA for the CDR3 is TGCAGTGCTGCAATACCGGGACTTCTCGGCGAGCAGTACTTC. Amino acid sequence: CSAAIPGLLGEQYF.

This clonotype was seen a single time. This chain uses TRBV19 with TRBJ2-7, with 9 positions matching TRBD2. CDR3 length: 13 residues. Trimming cost V 6 bases and J 1 base; bases outside gene matches: 1. Per germline, CDR1 LNHDA and CDR2 SQIVND (reference sequence). CDR3: CASSGLASYEQYF. The CDR3 nucleotides are TGTGCCAGTAGCGGACTAGCGTCCTACGAGCAGTACTTC.

CDR3 coding DNA: TGTGCCAGCAGCTTGGAGGGGACAATTCAACATCCGAGAAGCTCCTACAATGAGCAGTTCTTC. Amino acids: CASSLEGTIQHPRSSYNEQFF. The chain is built from TRBV5-6 and TRBJ2-1; tentatively, D is TRBD1 (6 bases). Per germline, CDR1 SGHDT and CDR2 YYEEEE. The CDR3 has 21 amino acids. V lost 0 bases and J lost 0, with 25 bases in between. The whole variable domain, filled in from reference TRBV5-6 and TRBJ2-1, reads DAGVTQSPTHLIKTRGQQVTLRCSPKSGHDTVSWYQQALGQGPQFIFQYYEEEERQRGNFPDRFSGHQFPNYSSELNVNALLLGDSALYLCASSLEGTIQHPRSSYNEQFFGPGTRLTVL.

In its sample, this clonotype was seen many times. V gene TRBV7-2 combines with J gene TRBJ2-1; D is uncertain. Germline-derived CDR1 and CDR2 are SGHTA and FQGNSA. CDR3 length: 14 amino acids. Trimming left V 3 bases short and J 0 bases short, with 6 bases between. CDR3 bases: TGTGCCAGCAGCTTCGTCAGCTCCTACAATGAGCAGTTCTTC. Its protein is CASSFVSSYNEQFF.

This chain uses TRBV4-1 with TRBJ2-1; no definite D call. Germline V gene sequence: CDR1 MGHRA, CDR2 YSYEKL. The CDR3 totals 13 residues. V gave up 1 base and J gave up 6 bases, with 7 bases separating them. This CDR3 is CASSQGASNEQFF. The CDR3 DNA reads TGCGCCAGCAGCCAAGGGGCTAGCAATGAGCAGTTCTTC.

This clonotype was detected only a few times. The rearrangement joins TRBV6-5 to TRBJ2-7; D unresolved. V was trimmed by 5 bases and J by 7 bases, leaving 21 bases between them. The length of the CDR3 is 15 residues. The germline CDR1 and CDR2 sequences are MNHEY and SVGAGI. The CDR3 DNA follows: TGTGCCAGCAGTCCATCGAGTCCGAACGTGGGAGAGCAGTACGTC. Its protein product is CASSPSSPNVGEQYV.

The rearrangement joins TRBV7-9 to TRBJ2-5, with D possibly being TRBD2 (5 bases). V was trimmed by 5 bases and J by 5 bases, leaving 18 bases between them. The CDR3 is 15 amino acids. Per germline, CDR1 SEHNR and CDR2 FQNEAQ (reference sequence). This CDR3 reads CASSKETRSLETQYF. CDR3 in DNA: TGTGCCAGCAGCAAGGAAACTAGGTCCTTGGAGACCCAGTACTTC.

The chain couples TRBV29-1 to TRBJ1-1; tentatively, D is TRBD1 (6 bases). The CDR3 totals 12 residues. Germline V CDR1 and CDR2: SQVTM, ANQGSEA. V gave up 8 bases and J gave up 4 bases, with 14 bases separating them. The CDR3, as DNA: TGCAGCTCAGGGGTGTCGGGCACTGAAGCTTTCTTT. As protein: CSSGVSGTEAFF.

The CDR3 bases are TGTGCCAGTAGTATAGCCGGTGGGACAGGGGGCGATCAGTTCTTC. Its protein is CASSIAGGTGGDQFF. V gene TRBV19 combines with J gene TRBJ2-1; TRBD1 matches 12 bases. The CDR3 spans 15 residues. Per germline, CDR1 LNHDA and CDR2 SQIVND (reference sequence). After removal of 1 base from V and 13 bases from J, the junction contained 8 bases not matched to a gene.

A few counts support this clonotype. The rearrangement links TRBV7-2 to TRBJ2-7; D might be TRBD1 (5 bases). This CDR3 contains 16 residues. The germline V and J ends were trimmed by 5 bases and 2 bases, with 19 bases remaining between them. Germline values: CDR1 SGHTA, CDR2 FQGNSA. The CDR3 DNA reads TGTGCCAGCAGCCGAGCCCTCGGGCAGGGCACCTACGAGCAGTACTTC. Translating gives CASSRALGQGTYEQYF.

The chain links TRBV7-3 to TRBJ1-2, with a weak D call TRBD1 (6 bases). This CDR3 spans 12 amino acids. Germline V gene lookup returns CDR1 SGHTA and CDR2 FQGTGA. V lost 5 bases, J lost 8 bases, and 12 bases lay in between. The CDR3 coding sequence is TGTGCCAGCAGCCAAACAGGGTACGGCTACACCTTC. Encoded protein: CASSQTGYGYTF. The full variable domain, with the rest looked up from reference TRBV7-3 and TRBJ1-2, is GAGVSQTPSNKVTEKGKYVELRCDPISGHTALYWYRQSLGQGPEFLIYFQGTGAADDSGLPNDRFFAVRPEGSVSTLKIQRTERGDSAVYLCASSQTGYGYTFGSGTRLTVV.

The gene calls are TRBV20-1 and TRBJ1-4, with 10 bases identical to TRBD1. Per the germline V gene, CDR1 is DFQATT and CDR2 is SNEGSKA (reference sequence). The CDR3 consists of 13 residues. Unmatched junction bases numbered 5, after V lost 5 bases and J lost 8 bases. CDR3 loop: CSAAGTGVEKLFF. The CDR3 coding sequence is TGCAGTGCTGCCGGGACAGGGGTGGAAAAACTGTTTTTT.

The gene calls are TRBV7-2 and TRBJ2-2; unclear D gene. CDR1 SGHTA and CDR2 FQGNSA come from the germline V gene. The CDR3 has 13 residues. V dropped 4 bases and J dropped 5 bases, with 8 bases sitting between them. This CDR3 reads CASSSFRTGELFF. CDR3 in DNA: TGTGCCAGCAGCTCCTTTAGAACCGGGGAGCTGTTTTTT.

The table lists this clonotype with a few counts. The chain combines TRBV5-5 with TRBJ2-1; possibly TRBD1 for D (5 bases). V was shortened by 3 bases and J by 3 bases, with 16 bases between the two germline ends. The V gene's germline CDR1 is SGHKS and CDR2 YYEKEE (reference sequence). The CDR3 contains 16 residues. The CDR3 coding sequence is TGTGCCAGCAGCTACCTCAGGACAACCCTCTACAATGAGCAGTTCTTC. Translating it yields CASSYLRTTLYNEQFF. Full variable domain (remainder filled in from reference TRBV5-5 and TRBJ2-1): DAGVTQSPTHLIKTRGQQVTLRCSPISGHKSVSWYQQVLGQGPQFIFQYYEKEERGRGNFPDRFSARQFPNYSSELNVNALLLGDSALYLCASSYLRTTLYNEQFFGPGTRLTVL.

This chain links TRBV28 with TRBJ2-5, with TRBD2 matching 8 bases. Germline V gene data show CDR1 as MDHEN and CDR2 as SYDVKM. Germline trimming cut 5 bases from V and 1 base from J; bases unmatched to any gene: 6. The CDR3 spans 15 residues. CDR3 DNA: TGTGCCAGCAGTCCAGCGGGAGTAATCCAAGAGACCCAGTACTTC. Its translation: CASSPAGVIQETQYF.

As regards this clonotype: With a much larger clone just one base away, this may be a read error. The chain is built from TRBV5-6 and TRBJ2-2; D gene unclear. Germline V gene data show CDR1 as SGHDT and CDR2 as YYEEEE. The ends were cut back, 4 bases at V and 4 bases at J, with 5 bases in the middle. The CDR3 is made up of 12 amino acids. The CDR3: CASSRATGELFF. DNA for the CDR3: TGTGCCAGCAGCCGGGCCACCGGGGAGCTGTTTTTT.

This clonotype appeared a few times. The chain recombines TRBV6-2 or TRBV6-3 with TRBJ2-2; D call uncertain. This CDR3 is built from 16 residues. Trimming removed 5 bases from V and 3 bases from J, with 16 bases in between. The germline gives CDR1 MNHEY, CDR2 SVGEGT. The CDR3 sequence is CASSIQDRWDTGELFF. As DNA, the CDR3 is TGTGCCAGCAGTATCCAGGACCGTTGGGACACCGGGGAGCTGTTTTTT.

This chain connects TRBV12-3 or TRBV12-4 to TRBJ2-1; 10 bases line up with TRBD2. J gave up 4 bases and V 3 bases, and 3 bases lay outside the gene matches. This CDR3 contains 15 residues. The CDR3 sequence: CASSFRTSGYNEQFF. The CDR3 DNA is TGTGCCAGCAGTTTCCGGACTAGCGGATACAATGAGCAGTTCTTC.

This chain links TRBV7-2 with TRBJ1-1; D not resolved. Trimming stripped 2 bases from V and 5 bases from J, with 21 bases between. The CDR3 covers 17 residues. The germline V gene has CDR1 SGHTA and CDR2 FQGNSA. The CDR3 nucleotides are TGTGCCAGCAGCTTAAACCCTGTCATAGGAAGGTTGACTGAAGCTTTCTTT. Protein sequence: CASSLNPVIGRLTEAFF.

There are a few counts of this clonotype. The V gene is TRBV20-1, the J gene TRBJ1-6, with a weak D call TRBD1 (6 bases). V lost 1 base and J lost 9, with 13 bases in between. Germline CDR1 reads DFQATT; CDR2 reads SNEGSKA (reference sequence). The CDR3 consists of 14 residues. The CDR3 DNA reads TGCAGTGCTAGAGTAACAGGGACTACTTCACCCCTCCACTTT. This gives the protein CSARVTGTTSPLHF.

This rearrangement joins TRBV2 to TRBJ2-5; perhaps TRBD1 as D (5 bases). CDR1 is SNHLY and CDR2 is FYNNEI in the germline V gene. The CDR3 is 15 residues long. The ends were cut back, 4 bases at V and 1 base at J, with 13 bases in the middle. Written as DNA, the CDR3 is TGTGCCAGCAGTGTATTAAGGGGTTCCCAAGAGACCCAGTACTTC. Residues: CASSVLRGSQETQYF.